The next 25 T cell receptor beta chains were all read from a single sample in a study of T cell responses to AZD1222 COVID-19 vaccine. Only in-frame clones appear in the TCRdb table, and some are missing; sequencing was by immunoSEQ multiplex PCR. The table lists 120,000 to 150,000 clones, around 90% of them singletons. This material consisted of peripheral blood, taken 28 days after the second AZD1222 dose. The receptors stem from an adult who received the AZD1222 COVID-19 vaccine.

This clone was observed a single time. The CDR3 DNA follows: TGTGCCAGCAGTTACGGTTACATCAGGGACAGTGCAGGGGCCAACGTCCTGACTTTC. It yields the protein CASSYGYIRDSAGANVLTF. This chain links TRBV6-2 or TRBV6-3 with TRBJ2-6; 7 bases fit TRBD1. Germline V gene lookup returns CDR1 MNHEY and CDR2 SVGEGT. The CDR3 sequence is 19 residues long. V lost 2 bases and J lost 4; bases outside the gene matches: 14.

V is TRBV14 and J is TRBJ1-2; D not certain. Germline CDR1 SGHDN, CDR2 FVKESK. The CDR3 has 13 residues. Trimming left V 4 bases short and J 0 bases short, with 6 bases between. In DNA form, the CDR3 reads TGTGCCAGCAGCCCTGACTCTAACTATGGCTACACCTTC. This encodes CASSPDSNYGYTF.

This clone showed up just once. The chain has TRBV18 and TRBJ1-6; D is perhaps TRBD1 (6 bases). This CDR3 is built from 16 residues. Germline V gives CDR1 KGHSH, CDR2 LQKENI. V was shortened by 0 bases and J by 9 bases, with 15 bases between the two germline ends. CDR3 region: CASSPPQGLVGSPLHF. The CDR3 DNA reads as TGTGCCAGCTCACCACCGCAGGGGTTGGTTGGTTCACCCCTCCACTTT.

This clone was seen a few times. The rearrangement joins TRBV10-2 to TRBJ2-4, with 8 bases aligning to TRBD2. The J segment lost 6 bases and the V segment lost 3 bases, leaving 4 bases of the junction unmatched. The CDR3 has 14 residues. Germline V gene data show CDR1 as WSHSY and CDR2 as SAAADI. CDR3 bases: TGCGCCAGCAGTGACTCCAGCGGGAGAAACATTCAGTACTTC. Its protein product is CASSDSSGRNIQYF.

The genes are TRBV19 and TRBJ1-3, with D maybe TRBD1 (6 bases). Germline V lookup: CDR1 LNHDA, CDR2 SQIVND (reference sequence). Trimming took off 5 bases at V and 3 bases at J, with 8 bases between the two ends. This CDR3 has 13 residues. The CDR3 is CASSGQYGNTIYF. The CDR3 region has the DNA TGTGCCAGTAGTGGACAGTATGGAAACACCATATATTTT.

The V call is TRBV20-1, the J call TRBJ2-1; no clear D gene. This CDR3 is 13 amino acids long. Germline V gives CDR1 DFQATT, CDR2 SNEGSKA (reference sequence). The V and J ends lost 3 bases and 6 bases respectively, with 12 bases between them. The CDR3 nucleotides read TGCAGTGCTAGTACGCCTACTTTCAATGAGCAGTTCTTC. It codes for CSASTPTFNEQFF.

The chain employs TRBV2 and TRBJ2-7; possibly TRBD1 for D (5 bases). V lost 4 bases to trimming and J lost 4 bases, with 11 bases between them. Germline V CDR1 and CDR2: SNHLY, FYNNEI. CDR3 length equals 13 residues. CDR3 DNA: TGTGCCAGCAGTGTAGACAGTAAATACGAGCAGTACTTC. Translating it yields CASSVDSKYEQYF. The entire variable domain, with the rest obtained from reference TRBV2 and TRBJ2-7, is as follows: EPEVTQTPSHQVTQMGQEVILRCVPISNHLYFYWYRQILGQKVEFLVSFYNNEISEKSEIFDDQFSVERPDGSNFTLKIRSTKLEDSAMYFCASSVDSKYEQYFGPGTRLTVT.

The chain links TRBV2 to TRBJ2-3, with D tentatively TRBD1 (6 bases). This CDR3 comprises 11 residues. Per the germline V gene, CDR1 is SNHLY and CDR2 is FYNNEI. Trimming left V 10 bases short and J 6 bases short, with 11 bases between. The CDR3 sequence is CATQGYDTQYF. The CDR3 coding sequence is TGTGCCACTCAGGGGTATGATACGCAGTATTTT.

The DNA of the CDR3 is TGTGCCACCAGTGATAGACATACCGGGACAGGGGCTAATTCACCCCTCCACTTT. Its protein is CATSDRHTGTGANSPLHF. The genes are TRBV24-1 and TRBJ1-6; 10 bases fit TRBD1. The germline gives CDR1 KGHDR, CDR2 SFDVKD. V lost 3 bases to trimming and J lost 6 bases; unmatched junction nucleotides: 10. The CDR3 consists of 18 residues.

The J gene is TRBJ1-2, the V gene TRBV11-2; unclear D gene. V dropped 1 base and J dropped 3 bases, with 6 bases sitting between them. The CDR3 runs to 13 residues. CDR1 and CDR2 from the germline V gene are SGHAT and FQNNGV. CDR3 sequence (DNA): TGTGCCAGCAGCTTAGGTGGGCACTATGGCTACACCTTC. Translated, it gives CASSLGGHYGYTF.

This chain connects TRBV14 to TRBJ2-7; 10 bases are a match to TRBD2. The V and J ends lost 1 base and 3 bases, in that order; junction bases with no gene match: 15. The CDR3 contains 19 residues. Germline V lookup: CDR1 SGHDN, CDR2 FVKESK. CDR3 in DNA: TGTGCCAGCAGCCAAGGGCCGGGACGGAGACTAGCGGGTAGCTACGAGCAGTACTTC. Its protein product is CASSQGPGRRLAGSYEQYF.

The CDR3 region is CASTRDRGVTNEKLFF. The CDR3, as DNA: TGTGCCAGCACACGGGACAGGGGGGTAACTAATGAAAAACTGTTTTTT. This chain links TRBV27 with TRBJ1-4, with 11 bases matching TRBD1. The CDR3 extends over 16 amino acids. Unmatched junction bases numbered 5, after V lost 7 bases and J lost 1 base. Germline V gene data show CDR1 as MNHEY and CDR2 as SMNVEV (reference sequence).

The chain combines TRBV7-2 with TRBJ2-1; D is undetermined. Germline CDR1 is SGHTA and CDR2 is FQGNSA. Trimming removed 3 bases at V and 8 bases at J, with 5 bases between. This CDR3 region has 11 residues. The chain's CDR3 is CASSFMDEQFF. CDR3 nucleotides: TGTGCCAGCAGCTTTATGGATGAGCAGTTCTTC.

The chain carries TRBV6-2 or TRBV6-3 and TRBJ2-7; TRBD2 matches at 8 bases. After removal of 0 bases from V and 3 bases from J, the junction contained 10 bases not matched to a gene. The germline CDR1 and CDR2 sequences are MNHEY and SVGEGT. CDR3 length: 17 residues. The CDR3 nucleotides read TGTGCCAGCAGTTACTCGATTGAGCGGGGGAAGAACTACGAGCAGTACTTC. This sequence encodes CASSYSIERGKNYEQYF.

V gene TRBV3-1 (or the pseudogene TRBV3-2) combines with J gene TRBJ1-2; D not certain. The CDR3 extends over 12 amino acids. V was cut by 3 bases and J by 8 bases, with 10 bases left in between. Germline-derived CDR1 and CDR2 are LGHDT and YNNKEL (reference sequence). The CDR3 reads CASSHEERGYTF. The CDR3 region has the DNA TGTGCCAGCAGCCATGAGGAGCGCGGCTACACCTTC.

The chain links TRBV7-3 to TRBJ2-1; tentatively, D is TRBD2 (6 bases). The V gene lost 5 bases and the J gene lost 7 bases, with 12 bases spanning the gap. This CDR3 contains 13 residues. In germline, CDR1 is SGHTA, CDR2 FQGTGA. The chain's CDR3 is CASSRDWRNEQFF. CDR3 DNA sequence: TGTGCCAGCAGCCGGGACTGGAGAAATGAGCAGTTCTTC.

The genes are TRBV7-2 and TRBJ2-1; TRBD2 might be the D (6 bases). V was cut by 5 bases and J by 4 bases, with 12 bases left in between. Germline lookup yields CDR1 SGHTA and CDR2 FQGNSA. CDR3 length equals 14 residues. The CDR3 loop reads CASSHPGVYNEQFF. CDR3 in DNA: TGTGCCAGCAGCCACCCGGGGGTTTACAATGAGCAGTTCTTC.

The V gene is TRBV10-2, the J gene TRBJ2-7, with D unresolved. This CDR3 has 12 amino acids. In germline, CDR1 is WSHSY, CDR2 SAAADI. Trimming stripped 4 bases from V and 9 bases from J, with 13 bases between. CDR3 nucleotide sequence: TGCGCCAGCAGTGGTAGATCCCTGGGGCAGTACTTC. Residues: CASSGRSLGQYF.

The chain combines TRBV6-5 with TRBJ1-3; 7 bases fit TRBD1. Germline V CDR1 and CDR2: MNHEY, SVGAGI. The V and J ends lost 4 bases and 2 bases, in that order; junction bases with no gene match: 2. There are 14 residues in the CDR3. The CDR3 loop is CASSLTGTGNTIYF. The DNA of the CDR3 is TGTGCCAGCAGTTTGACAGGGACTGGAAACACCATATATTTT.

This clone has a single count. The chain links TRBV7-8 to TRBJ1-2, with 8 bases lining up with TRBD1. The J segment lost 3 bases and the V segment lost 4 bases, leaving 7 bases of the junction unmatched. CDR1 is SGHVS, CDR2 FQNEAQ, per germline. The CDR3 is 15 residues long. CDR3 nucleotides: TGTGCCAGCAGCTCCCGGGACAGGACATACTATGGCTACACCTTC. Its translation: CASSSRDRTYYGYTF.

This rearrangement joins TRBV11-3 to TRBJ2-2; D uncertain. Germline CDR1 reads SGHNT; CDR2 reads YENEEA. There are 14 residues in the CDR3. Trimming stripped 3 bases from V and 2 bases from J, with 7 bases between. The CDR3 DNA follows: TGTGCCAGCAGCTTGTTAAGAAACACCGGGGAGCTGTTTTTT. Residues: CASSLLRNTGELFF. Complete variable domain (other parts from reference TRBV11-3 and TRBJ2-2): EAGVVQSPRYKIIEKKQPVAFWCNPISGHNTLYWYLQNLGQGPELLIRYENEEAVDDSQLPKDRFSAERLKGVDSTLKIQPAELGDSAVYLCASSLLRNTGELFFGEGSRLTVL.

The chain has TRBV6-5 and TRBJ2-7; 9 bases map to TRBD1. Germline values: CDR1 MNHEY, CDR2 SVGAGI. Germline trimming cut 9 bases from V and 5 bases from J; bases unmatched to any gene: 14. The CDR3 runs 15 residues. The CDR3 DNA sequence: TGTGCCAGTCGGTCAACAGGGGGCGTAGGCCACGAGCAGTACTTC. The encoded protein is CASRSTGGVGHEQYF.

This chain uses TRBV5-1 with TRBJ1-1; D uncertain. In germline, CDR1 is SGHRS, CDR2 YFSETQ. The germline V and J ends were trimmed by 0 bases and 4 bases, with 13 bases remaining between them. CDR3 size: 15 residues. CDR3 coding DNA: TGCGCCAGCAGCTTGGGCGGCCACACCGGCACTGAAGCTTTCTTT. This codes for CASSLGGHTGTEAFF.

In DNA form, the CDR3 reads TGTGCCAGCTCGGACAGCTCTGGAAACACCATATATTTT. As protein: CASSDSSGNTIYF. The gene calls are TRBV18 and TRBJ1-3, with D perhaps TRBD1 (6 bases). Deletions cut 6 bases from V and 0 bases from J, with 6 bases between. There are 13 residues in the CDR3. Germline CDR1 and CDR2: KGHSH and LQKENI.

V is TRBV6-5 and J is TRBJ2-6, with unresolved D. Trimming took 5 bases from V and 4 from J, leaving 9 bases between them. Per the germline V gene, CDR1 is MNHEY and CDR2 is SVGAGI. CDR3 size: 14 residues. CDR3: CASSPFRGANVLTF. Written as DNA, the CDR3 is TGTGCCAGCAGTCCTTTTCGCGGGGCCAACGTCCTGACTTTC.